The clone carrying this T cell receptor beta chain has just a few counts. This sample is part of a study of blood T cell repertoires in COVID-19. Study-wide background: Sample material is recorded as cDNA or gDNA derived from T cells, B-cell-depleted T cells, or PBMCs.

In the original workflow: Amplifying reference gene primers gave estimates of nucleated cell counts. Profiling relied on immunoSEQ multiplex PCR, and the TCRdb table lists in-frame clones only, not all of them. The DNA was the basis for D and trimming; V, J and clone size are from that table. The table has some 430,000 clones, 90% seen once. Per the germline V gene, CDR1 is KGHDR and CDR2 is SFDVKD. The CDR3 length is 13 residues. The V end was cut by 10 bases, the J end by 7 bases, with 15 bases between. This sequence joins TRBV24-1 and TRBJ2-2; a weak D match, TRBD2 (5 bases). The sequenced material came from PBMCs or T cells enriched from blood (not recorded which). The TCR originated in a man between 18 and 35 years old who had recovered from COVID-19. CDR3 DNA: TGTGCCACTCGGGGTTCCCGGGGCGGGGAGCTGTTTTTT. As protein: CATRGSRGGELFF.